A selection of T cell receptor beta chains follows, all from one sample in a study of control samples from healthy donors and cancer patients. The table came from immunoSEQ multiplex PCR; TCRdb's copy has only in-frame clones and leaves some out. Of 100,000 to 150,000 clones in the sample, approximately 90% are singletons; the top ten hold 7.8%. What was sequenced was blood. The receptor set was obtained from a woman between 18 and 29 years old in good health. Both conserved end residues are part of each CDR3. A D gene is named only where the DNA matches it firmly. The size entry is marked missing in some rows and otherwise reads once, few, many or a size class.

.	18	TRBD2	TRBV7-6	TRBJ2-3	CASSVRTSGEISTDTQYF	TGTGCCAGCAGCGTTCGGACTAGCGGGGAAATCAGCACAGATACGCAGTATTTT
.	16	.	TRBV21-1	TRBJ1-2	CASNARPHGGNYGYTF	TGTGCCAGCAACGCACGACCCCATGGAGGTAACTATGGCTACACCTTC
.	12	.	TRBV30	TRBJ2-1	CAWSVVISEQFF	TGTGCCTGGAGTGTTGTGATCTCTGAGCAGTTCTTC
once	14	.	TRBV6-5	TRBJ2-5	CASTLTGHQETQYF	TGTGCCAGCACCCTAACAGGGCACCAAGAGACCCAGTACTTC
.	13	.	TRBV10-3	TRBJ2-1	CAISGVAKDEQFF	TGTGCCATCAGTGGGGTTGCCAAAGATGAGCAGTTCTTC
.	16	TRBD1	TRBV24-1	TRBJ2-2	CATSDRDRSNTGELFF	TGTGCCACCAGTGATCGGGACAGGTCGAACACCGGGGAGCTGTTTTTT
.	12	TRBD2	TRBV2	TRBJ2-7	CASSRGGSEQYF	TGTGCCAGCAGCCGGGGGGGCTCCGAGCAGTACTTC
once	17	TRBD2	TRBV14	TRBJ2-1	CASSQARGLAGGHEQFF	TGTGCCAGCAGCCAAGCAAGAGGCTTAGCGGGAGGCCATGAGCAGTTCTTC
few	13	.	TRBV28	TRBJ2-7	CASSLVKGFEQYF	TGTGCCAGCAGTTTGGTAAAGGGGTTCGAGCAGTACTTC
once	13	.	TRBV2	TRBJ2-7	CASRTSRYYEQYF	TGTGCCAGCAGGACTTCTAGATACTACGAGCAGTACTTC
.	14	.	TRBV3-1/TRBV3-2	TRBJ1-3	CASSHRPSGNTIYF	TGTGCCAGCAGCCACAGACCCTCTGGAAACACCATATATTTT
.	14	.	TRBV3-1/TRBV3-2	TRBJ2-1	CASSHGDVNYEQFF	TGTGCCAGCAGCCATGGGGACGTAAACTATGAGCAGTTCTTC
.	16	.	TRBV7-2	TRBJ1-3	CASSLTGPMIGNTIYF	TGTGCCAGCAGCTTAACTGGGCCCATGATCGGAAACACCATATATTTT
.	16	.	TRBV4-2	TRBJ1-2	CASSQDHTSTGYGYTF	TGTGCCAGCAGCCAAGATCATACCAGTACGGGCTATGGCTACACCTTC
.	17	.	TRBV5-1	TRBJ1-2	CASSPEGGPRAVYGYTF	TGCGCCAGCAGCCCCGAAGGGGGGCCCAGGGCGGTCTATGGCTACACCTTC
.	15	.	TRBV27	TRBJ2-7	CASSFGAHRGYEQYF	TGTGCCAGCAGTTTTGGGGCACACAGAGGGTACGAGCAGTACTTC
.	17	TRBD2	TRBV11-2	TRBJ2-3	CASSLLIAGGVADTQYF	TGTGCCAGCAGCTTATTAATAGCGGGGGGTGTAGCAGATACGCAGTATTTT
.	17	TRBD1	TRBV10-1	TRBJ2-5	CASSEADRGANQETQYF	TGCGCCAGCAGTGAGGCTGACAGGGGCGCGAATCAAGAGACCCAGTACTTC
.	15	TRBD1	TRBV28	TRBJ1-3	CASSSDRVPGNTIYF	TGTGCCAGCAGTTCCGACAGGGTCCCTGGAAACACCATATATTTT
.	15	TRBD2	TRBV11-2	TRBJ2-1	CASSKLAGRYNEQFF	TGTGCCAGCAGCAAACTAGCGGGTCGGTACAATGAGCAGTTCTTC
.	14	TRBD1	TRBV2	TRBJ2-2	CASRYRGATGELFF	TGTGCCAGCAGATACAGGGGTGCCACCGGGGAGCTGTTTTTT
.	12	.	TRBV5-6	TRBJ1-5	CASSLGNQPQHF	TGTGCCAGCAGCTTGGGGAATCAGCCCCAGCATTTT
.	14	.	TRBV19	TRBJ2-3	CASSARDSNLGQYF	TGTGCCAGTAGTGCCCGGGACTCAAACCTTGGGCAGTATTTT
.	13	.	TRBV5-1	TRBJ1-2	CASSLGSWYGYTF	TGCGCCAGCAGCTTGGGCTCCTGGTATGGCTACACCTTC
.	12	.	TRBV2	TRBJ1-2	CASSEGGYGYTF	TGTGCCAGCAGTGAGGGGGGCTATGGCTACACCTTC
.	16	TRBD1	TRBV9	TRBJ2-3	CASSVGGGHGTDTQYF	TGTGCCAGCAGCGTAGGAGGGGGCCACGGCACAGATACGCAGTATTTT
few	14	.	TRBV10-3	TRBJ2-7	CAISPTGSSYEQYF	TGTGCCATCAGTCCGACAGGAAGCTCCTACGAGCAGTACTTC
.	15	.	TRBV24-1	TRBJ2-4	CATSDGRASKNIQYF	TGTGCCACCAGTGATGGCAGGGCGTCCAAAAACATTCAGTACTTC
.	15	.	TRBV7-6	TRBJ1-2	CASSSLMDPSYGYTF	TGTGCCAGCAGCTCCTTGATGGACCCTAGCTATGGCTACACCTTC
.	15	TRBD1	TRBV7-9	TRBJ2-7	CASSLHGTGPYEQYF	TGTGCCAGCAGCTTACACGGGACAGGTCCCTACGAGCAGTACTTC
few	15	.	TRBV4-2	TRBJ2-7	CASSPGPGGVYEQYF	TGTGCCAGCAGCCCCGGGCCCGGTGGGGTATACGAGCAGTACTTC
.	12	.	TRBV30	TRBJ1-2	CAWSADRSGYTF	TGTGCCTGGAGCGCGGACAGATCCGGCTACACCTTC
.	14	.	TRBV24-1	TRBJ2-1	CATSGSSSYNEQFF	TGTGCCACCAGTGGTAGTAGCTCCTACAATGAGCAGTTCTTC
.	14	TRBD1	TRBV7-2	TRBJ1-1	CASSFTTGGTEAFF	TGTGCCAGCAGCTTCACCACAGGGGGCACTGAAGCTTTCTTT
.	11	.	TRBV7-3	TRBJ2-1	CASSEGRGQFF	TGTGCCAGCAGCGAAGGTCGTGGGCAGTTCTTC
.	17	.	TRBV3-1/TRBV3-2	TRBJ2-7	CASSRGGQGPTSYEQYF	TGTGCCAGCAGCCGAGGGGGGCAGGGGCCCACTTCCTACGAGCAGTACTTC
.	18	.	TRBV4-1	TRBJ2-5	CASSQFSLGALGSETQYF	TGCGCCAGCAGCCAATTTTCTCTTGGGGCGTTAGGATCGGAGACCCAGTACTTC
few	14	TRBD2	TRBV30	TRBJ2-1	CAWSSSGGAKEQFF	TGTGCCTGGAGCTCTAGCGGGGGGGCAAAGGAGCAGTTCTTC
.	11	.	TRBV20-1	TRBJ2-5	CSARYTGTQYF	TGCAGTGCTAGGTACACGGGGACCCAGTACTTC
.	14	TRBD1	TRBV6-2/TRBV6-3	TRBJ2-3	CASSADRVTDTQYF	TGTGCCAGCAGTGCGGACAGGGTCACAGATACGCAGTATTTT
.	13	.	TRBV6-5	TRBJ2-5	CASPKGIGETQYF	TGTGCCAGCCCGAAAGGGATTGGTGAGACCCAGTACTTC
once	16	.	TRBV13	TRBJ2-1	CASSLTSGPLGWEQFF	TGTGCCAGCAGCTTAACGAGCGGACCGTTAGGTTGGGAGCAGTTCTTC
.	13	TRBD1	TRBV4-1	TRBJ1-2	CASSNLRGNGYTF	TGCGCCAGCAGCAATCTCAGGGGGAATGGCTACACCTTC
.	17	.	TRBV28	TRBJ2-7	CASSVLGSGGVLDEQYF	TGTGCCAGCAGCGTACTTGGTTCTGGAGGGGTCCTTGACGAGCAGTACTTC
.	13	.	TRBV29-1	TRBJ1-1	CSVGSQRYTEAFF	TGCAGCGTTGGCTCCCAGAGATACACTGAAGCTTTCTTT